This entry lists 24 T cell receptor beta chains sequenced from one sample in a study of shared clonotypes between healthy human individuals. Some clones are missing from TCRdb's copy, which holds only in-frame ones; the method was immunoSEQ multiplex PCR. The sample has approximately 2,300,000 clones; 80% to 95% are singletons. Sequenced sample: naive CD4+ T cells from PBMCs. As to subset: CD45RA+ positively selected. All receptors derive from a man in his late teens or twenties in good health. Some clones in this sample may be carry-over from other donors' samples.

A word on this clone: Other DNA sequences of this sample code for an identical CDR3. V gene TRBV19 combines with J gene TRBJ1-2; TRBD1 matches 10 bases. The CDR3 has 15 residues. After removal of 4 bases from V and 2 bases from J, the junction contained 4 bases not matched to a gene. From germline, CDR1 is LNHDA and CDR2 SQIVND (reference sequence). In DNA, the CDR3 is TGTGCCAGTAGTACACAGGACAGGGGGAACTATGGCTACACCTTC. This codes for CASSTQDRGNYGYTF.

This sequence joins TRBV7-2 and TRBJ1-2; D gene unclear. The germline V gene has CDR1 SGHTA and CDR2 FQGNSA. The CDR3 contains 12 residues. Between the trimmed V and J ends, which lost 4 bases and 5 bases, there was a span of 8 bases. Here the CDR3 DNA reads TGTGCCAGCAGCTCCGACCGATATGGCTACACCTTC. Translated, it gives CASSSDRYGYTF.

The V call is TRBV28, the J call TRBJ1-2, with unresolved D. V was clipped by 4 bases and J by 6 bases, with 9 bases between them. The CDR3 consists of 12 residues. In germline, CDR1 is MDHEN, CDR2 SYDVKM. The chain's CDR3 is CASSSHGDGYTF. In DNA, the CDR3 is TGTGCCAGCAGTTCCCACGGGGATGGCTACACCTTC.

V gene TRBV5-1 combines with J gene TRBJ1-4; D is perhaps TRBD1 (6 bases). The CDR3 extends over 13 amino acids. Trimming took 5 bases from V and 4 from J, leaving 9 bases between them. Germline V gene sequence: CDR1 SGHRS, CDR2 YFSETQ. For the CDR3, the DNA is TGCGCCAGCAGGGACAGACTTAATGAAAAACTGTTTTTT. This encodes CASRDRLNEKLFF.

In DNA form, the CDR3 reads TGTGCCAGCAGCCGACCAACAGATTCAACTAATGAAAAACTGTTTTTT. Translating gives CASSRPTDSTNEKLFF. The gene calls are TRBV6-6 and TRBJ1-4, with D uncertain. With 6 bases removed from V and 0 bases from J, the gap between germline ends came to 14 bases. Per germline, CDR1 MNHNY and CDR2 SVGAGI (reference sequence). The CDR3 length is 16 residues.

The chain is built from TRBV5-1 and TRBJ2-2; TRBD1 is a possible D gene (6 bases). The CDR3 contains 17 residues. V lost 4 bases, J lost 0 bases, and 16 bases lay in between. Germline V gene sequence: CDR1 SGHRS, CDR2 YFSETQ. For the CDR3, the DNA is TGCGCCAGCAGCCCCCGAATGACAGGTGCGAACACCGGGGAGCTGTTTTTT. Amino acids: CASSPRMTGANTGELFF.

The chain uses TRBV28 and TRBJ2-6; D remains unclear. There are 16 residues in the CDR3. V lost 2 bases, J lost 0 bases, and 8 bases lay in between. The germline V gene has CDR1 MDHEN and CDR2 SYDVKM. CDR3 region: CASSLSSTSGANVLTF. CDR3 coding DNA: TGTGCCAGCAGTTTAAGTAGTACCTCTGGGGCCAACGTCCTGACTTTC. Supplemented by reference TRBV28 and TRBJ2-6, the full variable domain reads DVKVTQSSRYLVKRTGEKVFLECVQDMDHENMFWYRQDPGLGLRLIYFSYDVKMKEKGDIPEGYSVSREKKERFSLILESASTNQTSMYLCASSLSSTSGANVLTFGAGSRLTVL.

This rearrangement joins TRBV27 to TRBJ1-2; possibly TRBD1 for D (5 bases). In germline, CDR1 is MNHEY, CDR2 SMNVEV (reference sequence). CDR3 length: 15 amino acids. Trimming shortened V by 4 bases and J by 8 bases, and 20 bases separated the two germline ends. The CDR3 loop reads CASSSPFGGSRGYTF. The DNA of the CDR3 is TGTGCCAGCAGTTCCCCATTTGGGGGTTCTAGGGGCTACACCTTC.

The rearrangement links TRBV2 to TRBJ2-7; no definite D call. Trimming shortened V by 3 bases and J by 0 bases, and 9 bases separated the two germline ends. The CDR3 spans 14 residues. CDR1 SNHLY and CDR2 FYNNEI come from the germline V gene. CDR3 sequence reads: CASSESVSSYEQYF. The CDR3 DNA sequence: TGTGCCAGCAGTGAGAGCGTTAGCTCCTACGAGCAGTACTTC.

This rearrangement joins TRBV29-1 to TRBJ1-2; D not certain. Germline CDR1 reads SQVTM; CDR2 reads ANQGSEA. CDR3 size: 15 residues. V was cut by 5 bases and J by 3 bases, with 19 bases left in between. CDR3: CSVRGFGGLDYGYTF. CDR3 DNA: TGCAGCGTTCGGGGATTTGGAGGCTTGGACTATGGCTACACCTTC.

V usage is TRBV30 and J usage is TRBJ2-1, with TRBD2 identical over 8 bases. Germline V gene lookup returns CDR1 GTSNPN and CDR2 SVGIG (reference sequence). After removal of 0 bases from V and 3 bases from J, the junction contained 19 bases not matched to a gene. This CDR3 spans 20 amino acids. CDR3 amino acids: CAWSVVSGSDSRLSYNEQFF. DNA for the CDR3: TGTGCCTGGAGTGTTGTAAGCGGGAGTGATTCCAGGTTAAGCTACAATGAGCAGTTCTTC.

The chain uses TRBV29-1 and TRBJ1-1; D ambiguous. The CDR3 length is 13 residues. Germline V CDR1 and CDR2: SQVTM, ANQGSEA. V was shortened by 0 bases and J by 6 bases, with 11 bases between the two germline ends. The CDR3 nucleotides are TGCAGCGTTGAAGATCTAGGAGGACCTGAAGCTTTCTTT. Translating it yields CSVEDLGGPEAFF.

Comment on this clone: The same CDR3 can be traced to other DNA sequences in this sample. This rearrangement joins TRBV15 to TRBJ2-5; D ambiguous. The V gene lost 1 base and the J gene lost 2 bases, with 5 bases spanning the gap. The CDR3 covers 13 residues. Per germline, CDR1 LNHNV and CDR2 YYDKDF (reference sequence). This CDR3 is CATSRGLQETQYF. CDR3 nucleotide sequence: TGTGCCACCAGCAGAGGCTTACAAGAGACCCAGTACTTC.

This clone was picked up one time. Other DNA sequences from this sample encode an identical CDR3 as well. J is TRBJ2-3 and V is TRBV5-6; D is undetermined. The CDR3 is made up of 13 amino acids. V lost 1 base, J lost 2 bases, and 5 bases lay in between. Germline CDR1 SGHDT, CDR2 YYEEEE. In DNA, the CDR3 is TGTGCCAGCAGCTTGCGAGCCACAGATACGCAGTATTTT. This sequence encodes CASSLRATDTQYF.

The genes are TRBV9 and TRBJ2-7, with TRBD2 as a possible D gene (6 bases). Trimming took 2 bases from V and 7 from J, leaving 19 bases between them. This CDR3 has 15 residues. In germline, CDR1 is SGDLS, CDR2 YYNGEE. The CDR3 bases are TGTGCCAGCAGCGTTCTTGGCACCCTGGGAGGAGAGCAGTACTTC. Amino acid sequence: CASSVLGTLGGEQYF. Together with reference TRBV9 and TRBJ2-7, the CDR3 gives the full variable domain: DSGVTQTPKHLITATGQRVTLRCSPRSGDLSVYWYQQSLDQGLQFLIQYYNGEERAKGNILERFSAQQFPDLHSELNLSSLELGDSALYFCASSVLGTLGGEQYFGPGTRLTVT.

The genes are TRBV4-2 and TRBJ2-3; 12 bases map to TRBD2. Per the germline V gene, CDR1 is LGHNA and CDR2 is YNFKEQ. There are 18 residues in the CDR3. V was clipped by 4 bases and J by 2 bases; unmatched bases: 10. The CDR3 nucleotides read TGTGCCAGCAGCCCTCGAATGACTAGCGGGGGTTACACAGATACGCAGTATTTT. It is translated as CASSPRMTSGGYTDTQYF.

The chain is built from TRBV7-2 and TRBJ1-1; a weak D match, TRBD1 (5 bases). Germline lookup yields CDR1 SGHTA and CDR2 FQGNSA. Trimming shortened V by 4 bases and J by 10 bases, and 13 bases separated the two germline ends. The CDR3 has 12 amino acids. CDR3 region: CASSSRDLRAFF. The DNA for the CDR3 is TGTGCCAGCAGCTCCAGGGACCTGAGAGCTTTCTTT.

The rearrangement uses TRBV4-1 and TRBJ2-7, with TRBD1 identical over 11 bases. Germline loops: CDR1 MGHRA, CDR2 YSYEKL. This CDR3 region has 16 residues. Trimming took 2 bases from V and 3 from J; bases not matched to a gene: 6. CDR3 sequence (DNA): TGCGCCAGCAGCCAAAAGAAGGGACAGGGGGACTACGAGCAGTACTTC. Its translation: CASSQKKGQGDYEQYF.

With respect to this clone: In the same sample, other DNA sequences code for this CDR3. V usage is TRBV9 and J usage is TRBJ2-7, with D perhaps being TRBD1 or TRBD2 (6 bases each). The V gene lost 0 bases and the J gene lost 4 bases, with 8 bases spanning the gap. CDR3 length: 13 residues. The germline gives CDR1 SGDLS, CDR2 YYNGEE. CDR3 protein: CASSVVGGYEQYF. DNA of the CDR3: TGTGCCAGCAGCGTAGTAGGGGGGTACGAGCAGTACTTC.

This rearrangement joins TRBV2 to TRBJ2-6, with D possibly matching TRBD1 (6 bases). Germline V gene lookup returns CDR1 SNHLY and CDR2 FYNNEI. The CDR3 covers 14 residues. Trimming pared 8 bases from V and 4 bases from J, leaving 12 bases between. CDR3 sequence: CASLQGSGANVLTF. Written as DNA, the CDR3 is TGTGCCAGCCTACAGGGCTCCGGGGCCAACGTCCTGACTTTC. Complete variable domain (other parts from reference TRBV2 and TRBJ2-6): EPEVTQTPSHQVTQMGQEVILRCVPISNHLYFYWYRQILGQKVEFLVSFYNNEISEKSEIFDDQFSVERPDGSNFTLKIRSTKLEDSAMYFCASLQGSGANVLTFGAGSRLTVL.

Only one count was recorded for this clone. The same CDR3 is also encoded by other DNA sequences in this sample. J is TRBJ1-2 and V is TRBV5-4, with D uncertain. CDR1 and CDR2 (germline): SGHNT, YYREEE (reference sequence). Trimming removed 0 bases from V and 2 bases from J, with 8 bases in between. This CDR3 has 14 residues. CDR3 residues: CASSLGRRNYGYTF. Written as DNA, the CDR3 is TGTGCCAGCAGCTTGGGGCGCCGAAACTATGGCTACACCTTC.

The sample holds a few counts of this clone. This chain connects TRBV20-1 to TRBJ1-1; D call uncertain. The V end lost 3 bases, the J end lost 7 bases, and 9 bases lay between the germline ends. This CDR3 comprises 11 residues. CDR1 is DFQATT and CDR2 is SNEGSKA in the germline V gene (reference sequence). This CDR3 is CSASRTHEAFF. In DNA, the CDR3 is TGCAGTGCTAGTCGGACGCATGAAGCTTTCTTT.

The chain links TRBV7-2 to TRBJ2-1; unclear D gene. Germline V gene sequence: CDR1 SGHTA, CDR2 FQGNSA. Trimming removed 4 bases at V and 8 bases at J, with 9 bases between. The CDR3 length is 12 residues. The DNA of the CDR3 is TGTGCCAGCAGCTCGCGGCGGTATGAGCAGTTCTTC. It is translated as CASSSRRYEQFF.

This clone was recorded once. The rearrangement uses TRBV19 and TRBJ2-7; 7 bases are shared with TRBD2. CDR1 LNHDA and CDR2 SQIVND come from the germline V gene (reference sequence). Trimming removed 7 bases from V and 7 bases from J; junction bases left unmatched: 19. The CDR3 loop spans 16 amino acids. In DNA form, the CDR3 reads TGTGCCAGTACGCCACTCCCGGCGGGAGAGGCTGGGGAGCAGTACTTC. This codes for CASTPLPAGEAGEQYF.